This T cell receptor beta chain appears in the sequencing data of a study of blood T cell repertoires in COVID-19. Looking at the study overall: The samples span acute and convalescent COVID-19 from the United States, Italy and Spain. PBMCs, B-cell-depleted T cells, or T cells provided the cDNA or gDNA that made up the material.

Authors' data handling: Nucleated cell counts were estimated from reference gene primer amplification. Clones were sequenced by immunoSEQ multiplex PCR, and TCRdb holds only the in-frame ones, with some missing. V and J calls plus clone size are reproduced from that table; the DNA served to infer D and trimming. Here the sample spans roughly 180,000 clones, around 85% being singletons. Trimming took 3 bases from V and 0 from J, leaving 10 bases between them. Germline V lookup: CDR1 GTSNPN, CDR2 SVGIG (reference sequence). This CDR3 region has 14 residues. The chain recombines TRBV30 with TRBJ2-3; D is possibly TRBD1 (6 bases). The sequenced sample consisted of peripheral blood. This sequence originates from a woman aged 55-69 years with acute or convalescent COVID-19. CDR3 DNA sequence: TGTGCCTGGAGGCAGGGGCTGAGCACAGATACGCAGTATTTT. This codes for CAWRQGLSTDTQYF. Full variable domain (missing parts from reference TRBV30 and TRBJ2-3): SQTIHQWPATLVQPVGSPLSLECTVEGTSNPNLYWYRQAAGRGLQLLFYSVGIGQISSEVPQNLSASRPQDRQFILSSKKLLLSDSGFYLCAWRQGLSTDTQYFGPGTRLTVL.